This T cell receptor beta chain was identified in a study of blood T cell repertoires in COVID-19. Overall study: Acute-phase and convalescent COVID-19 samples originated in the United States, Italy and Spain.

As processed by the authors: By means of reference gene primer amplification, nucleated cell counts were estimated. Sequenced by immunoSEQ multiplex PCR; TCRdb stores in-frame clones only, minus some. That table gives V, J and clone size, and the DNA gave D and trimming. This sample has some 150,000 clones, with around four fifths found just once. Study members were between roughly 18 and 89 years old and lived in 20 to 25 US regions. Self-reported history from a screening survey and questionnaire set each donor's cohort. Sequences were obtained from PBMCs or T cells enriched from blood (not recorded which). This clonotype was obtained from a woman in her thirties or forties who had recovered from COVID-19.

CDR3 nucleotide sequence: TGTGCCAGCACCTTGACTGGCGGGAGGAGGGCCCAGTACTTC. Amino acid sequence: CASTLTGGRRAQYF. The chain joins TRBV28 to TRBJ2-5; 8 bases map to TRBD2. CDR1 is MDHEN and CDR2 is SYDVKM in the germline V gene. The junction had 13 bases not matched to a gene; V was cut back by 7 bases and J by 9 bases. This CDR3 has 14 residues.